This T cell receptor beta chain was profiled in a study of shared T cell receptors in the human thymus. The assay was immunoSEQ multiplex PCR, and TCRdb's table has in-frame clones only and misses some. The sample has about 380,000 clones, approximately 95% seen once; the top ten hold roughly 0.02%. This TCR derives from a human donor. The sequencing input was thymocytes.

CDR3 coding DNA: TGTGCCAGCAGTGAAGCCCCCCGTATGAACACTGAAGCTTTCTTT. Translating it yields CASSEAPRMNTEAFF. The chain combines TRBV6-1 with TRBJ1-1; D is unresolved. CDR3 size: 15 residues. The germline V gene has CDR1 MNHNS and CDR2 SASEGT. Trimming took 0 bases from V and 0 from J, leaving 8 bases between them.